The sequence of this T cell receptor (beta chain) was determined in a study of shared clonotypes between healthy human individuals (TCRdb year 2020). As for the study more broadly: A few men and a couple of women, aged 18 to 49 years, made up the cohort. For each donor, CD4 naive and CD4 memory were each given three plates, CD8 naive was given two plates, and CD8 memory was given one plate. To estimate repertoire size and how much clonotype sharing occurs between individuals, the study deeply sequenced the blood TCR repertoires of 4 to 6 healthy adults. Libraries were prepared and TCR repertoires were sequenced by different laboratories using diverse techniques, in order to increase sequencing depth and limit assay-specific biases. Between about 0.94 and 8.9 billion PBMCs per donor were obtained by leukapheresis.

Beyond this particular receptor, the publication reports: Larger estimated clonotype richness was generally found for naive subsets than for memory subsets. Incomplete sequencing was indicated by rarefaction of sorted-subset datasets, despite the large sequencing depth. Pairwise subsampling indicated that sequencing depth was expected to affect the degree of clonotype sharing among donors. Sharing across a handful of donors was observed for 5% to 6.5% of naive CD4, less than 4% of naive CD8, about 2.5% of memory CD4, and about 0.4% of memory CD8 clonotypes. The genetic and exposure-history diversity represented was limited by the small number of donors. Compared with non-shared clonotypes, the clonotypes found in all four sorted-subset donors had higher generation probabilities. Sampling was limited to blood, and TCR repertoires in tissue likely differ from TCR repertoires in blood.

Notes on this clone: Its antigen is not yet known. The sample holds no much larger clone one base away, and base qualities are not on file.

The donors were healthy, HIV-negative adults with no recently reported acute infections or vaccinations. Every donor was a Caucasian adult living in Nashville, Tennessee, USA. CD4+ T cells were enriched through magnetic negative selection, after which naive cells were positively selected on CD45RA and the remaining negative fraction served as the memory subset. Blood was obtained by leukapheresis, after which PBMCs were separated by Ficoll-Histopaque density gradient centrifugation and cryopreserved in liquid nitrogen vapor phase. Purity and quantity of every magnetically sorted T cell population were checked by analytical flow cytometry. Genomic DNA was isolated from every sorted fraction and measured by UV absorbance on a Nanodrop 2000c. V and J lose 11 bases and 6 bases, and a span of 16 bases separates them. Its CDR3 holds 13 amino acids, cysteine through phenylalanine. Just the 39-base CDR3 DNA is kept, in frame starting at base 1. For CDR1 and CDR2, the germline V gene (reference sequence) lists LNHDA and SQIVND.

TCR CDR3 regions were amplified from genomic DNA by multiplex PCR using the deep immunoSEQ assay. Genomic DNA extracted from each cell subset was distributed evenly over all wells of several immunoSEQ 96-well plates, and each plate served as one replicate. For sorted subsets, each replicate PCR was loaded with about 0.2 ug genomic DNA, equivalent to approximately 27,000 T cell genomes. Purified libraries were measured with a Qubit 3.0 fluorometer, size-checked on a Bioanalyzer 2100, and measured again with the KAPA Library Quantification kit. Every immunoSEQ 96-well plate was sequenced on a separate single-read 150-cycle Illumina NextSeq 550 flow cell. In the authors' own workflow: The immunoSEQ output contained only junctional sequences without quality scores, so filtering could not match that applied to full-length reads. To assign V/J genes and CDR3, sequences were annotated using PyIR, a Python wrapper for IgBLAST v1.9, with IMGT germline references. Reads were removed for weak V/J assignments (E-value above 1e-6), missing CDR3, stop codons, out-of-frame junctions, or ambiguous translated residues. V3J clonotypes were defined as sequences sharing an identical inferred V gene, J gene, and CDR3 amino acid sequence. Percentage overlap between repertoires was computed as shared unique clonotypes divided by the size of the smaller repertoire. Three approaches were used to assess repertoire richness: RTK rarefaction, the Chao1 estimator, and Recon v2.1 estimates of unobserved clonotypes. OLGA was used to compute generation probabilities for all TCRbeta clonotypes that the gDNA method yielded from a handful of donors. This immuneACCESS table, as held by TCRdb, lists in-frame sequences with V and J called but not all clones. Of the missing ones, under half trace to an unresolved V gene in checked studies; the others have no known cause. V and J calls and clone size follow that table, whereas D and trimming were derived from the DNA. The sample yields roughly 1.5 million clones; approximately 98% were counted once. The top ten hold roughly 0.45% of the sample.

In this chain, TRBV19 is recombined with TRBJ2-2, with the D gene call left open. The clonotype comes from a man aged 30-40 years in good health. Sequenced sample: naive CD4+ T cells sorted from blood. This sample's cell subset or site label indicates: CD45RA+ positively selected. The sequenced DNA: TGTGCCGCCCATGCTAAGTCCCCCGGGGAGCTGTTTTTT. It encodes CAAHAKSPGELFF.